Listed here are 24 T cell receptor beta chains from one sample, sequenced in a study of cytomegalovirus exposure and HLA in healthy donors. The PCR contained 60 Vbeta and 13 Jbeta primers. Generated by immunoSEQ multiplex PCR, the TCRdb table keeps only in-frame clones and is missing some. The sample shows 180,000 or so clones, 80% to 90% of them seen only once. Sequencing was done on a sample of PBMCs. These TCRs come from a young man in good health and CMV-seropositive.

J is TRBJ1-3 and V is TRBV5-4; D might be TRBD1 (6 bases). The germline V gene has CDR1 SGHNT and CDR2 YYREEE (reference sequence). Trimming took off 2 bases at V and 4 bases at J, with 13 bases between the two ends. The CDR3 length is 15 residues. CDR3 in amino acids: CASSLNRAAGNTIYF. DNA of the CDR3: TGTGCCAGCAGCTTAAACAGGGCGGCGGGAAACACCATATATTTT.

The chain carries TRBV9 and TRBJ2-1, with 7 bases that match TRBD2. V lost 0 bases to trimming and J lost 3 bases; unmatched junction nucleotides: 15. In germline, CDR1 is SGDLS, CDR2 YYNGEE. CDR3 length: 19 residues. CDR3 nucleotides: TGTGCCAGCAGCGTAGGAATTTCTGCCGGGGGGTCACTCTACAATGAGCAGTTCTTC. Its protein is CASSVGISAGGSLYNEQFF. The full variable domain, its missing parts supplied by reference TRBV9 and TRBJ2-1, is DSGVTQTPKHLITATGQRVTLRCSPRSGDLSVYWYQQSLDQGLQFLIQYYNGEERAKGNILERFSAQQFPDLHSELNLSSLELGDSALYFCASSVGISAGGSLYNEQFFGPGTRLTVL.

V usage is TRBV5-1 and J usage is TRBJ1-1, with D possibly matching TRBD1 (5 bases). Germline loops: CDR1 SGHRS, CDR2 YFSETQ. Trimming cost V 1 base and J 3 bases, with 10 bases left between them. The CDR3 sequence is 14 residues long. CDR3 nucleotides: TGCGCCAGCAGCTTGTGGCTCAGGGACACTGAAGCTTTCTTT. Its translation is CASSLWLRDTEAFF.

CDR3 sequence: CASSDQGRYGYTF. CDR3 DNA: TGTGCCAGCAGCGATCAGGGGCGCTATGGCTACACCTTC. The chain joins TRBV9 to TRBJ1-2; TRBD1 is a possible D gene (6 bases). The length of the CDR3 is 13 residues. V lost 3 bases to trimming and J lost 4 bases, with 10 bases between them. The germline V gene encodes CDR1 SGDLS and CDR2 YYNGEE.

This chain links TRBV7-9 with TRBJ1-2; maybe TRBD1 (6 bases). Germline assignment: CDR1 SEHNR and CDR2 FQNEAQ (reference sequence). Trimming stripped 4 bases from V and 4 bases from J, with 13 bases between. The CDR3 length is 14 residues. The CDR3 DNA sequence: TGTGCCAGCAGCTCCCGGACAGAAGTCTATGGCTACACCTTC. Translating it yields CASSSRTEVYGYTF.

This clone occurred a few times. The J gene is TRBJ1-2, the V gene TRBV7-9; TRBD1 agrees at 8 bases. V gave up 5 bases and J gave up 10 bases; unmatched junction bases: 6. The CDR3 spans 12 residues. Germline CDR1 reads SEHNR; CDR2 reads FQNEAQ (reference sequence). The CDR3 DNA is TGTGCCAGCAGCCAGACAGGGGCCGTCTACACCTTC. Translated, it gives CASSQTGAVYTF. The complete variable domain, with remaining parts taken from reference TRBV7-9 and TRBJ1-2, reads DTGVSQNPRHKITKRGQNVTFRCDPISEHNRLYWYRQTLGQGPEFLTYFQNEAQLEKSRLLSDRFSAERPKGSFSTLEIQRTEQGDSAMYLCASSQTGAVYTFGSGTRLTVV.

This chain uses TRBV4-1 with TRBJ1-2, with D unclear. Trimming removed 1 base from V and 4 bases from J, with 13 bases in between. The CDR3 covers 15 residues. Germline CDR1 and CDR2: MGHRA and YSYEKL. CDR3 DNA: TGCGCCAGCAGCCAAGGCCCGCCCGCGGGCTATGGCTACACCTTC. Its translation: CASSQGPPAGYGYTF.

The genes are TRBV30 and TRBJ2-3; 7 bases fit TRBD1. CDR1 and CDR2 (germline): GTSNPN, SVGIG (reference sequence). The length of the CDR3 is 13 residues. V was pared by 5 bases and J by 6 bases, with 8 bases of the junction left unmatched. The CDR3 DNA sequence: TGTGCCTGGGCCCCCAGGGGGTTGGATACGCAGTATTTT. Translating gives CAWAPRGLDTQYF.

A word on this clone: An end of the junction differs from the germline gene, which may be a read error. The chain links TRBV7-7 to TRBJ2-7; maybe TRBD1 (5 bases). The CDR3 totals 13 residues. Germline CDR1 and CDR2: SSHAT and FNYEAQ (reference sequence). Here the CDR3 reads CASSAGDSYEQYF. In nucleotides, the CDR3 is TGTGCTAGCAGCGCCGGCGACAGCTACGAGCAGTACTTC.

This clone was detected only a few times. This chain uses TRBV19 with TRBJ1-1; D gene unclear. CDR1 and CDR2 (germline): LNHDA, SQIVND (reference sequence). V lost 3 bases, J lost 11 bases, and 13 bases lay in between. The CDR3 runs 12 residues. CDR3 amino acids: CASSIRGQSAFF. DNA of the CDR3: TGTGCCAGTAGTATTCGTGGTCAGTCGGCTTTCTTT. Complete variable domain (other parts from reference TRBV19 and TRBJ1-1): DGGITQSPKYLFRKEGQNVTLSCEQNLNHDAMYWYRQDPGQGLRLIYYSQIVNDFQKGDIAEGYSVSREKKESFPLTVTSAQKNPTAFYLCASSIRGQSAFFGQGTRLTVV.

The genes are TRBV5-3 and TRBJ2-1, with 9 bases fitting TRBD2. TRBV5-3 is known as an ORF, though its function is uncertain. J gave up 5 bases and V 1 base, and 16 bases lay outside the gene matches. CDR3 length: 19 amino acids. CDR3: CARSLPGLNLAGRNNEQFF. CDR3 DNA: TGTGCCAGAAGCTTGCCGGGACTTAATCTAGCGGGGAGAAACAATGAGCAGTTCTTC.

The gene calls are TRBV7-8 and TRBJ2-1, with a tentative D call TRBD2 (6 bases). CDR3 length equals 14 residues. Germline V CDR1 and CDR2: SGHVS, FQNEAQ. V was shortened by 0 bases and J by 4 bases, with 7 bases between the two germline ends. The chain's CDR3 is CASSLAGTYNEQFF. The CDR3 DNA is TGTGCCAGCAGCTTAGCTGGGACTTACAATGAGCAGTTCTTC.

The chain is built from TRBV2 and TRBJ1-2; 10 positions agree with TRBD1. This CDR3 has 13 residues. The ends lost 6 bases at V and 3 bases at J; junction bases unmatched: 1. Germline CDR1 and CDR2: SNHLY and FYNNEI. CDR3 nucleotide sequence: TGTGCCAGCAGGGGACAGGGGCACTATGGCTACACCTTC. It yields the protein CASRGQGHYGYTF.

The chain couples TRBV7-2 to TRBJ2-3, with D possibly matching TRBD1 (5 bases). The CDR3 totals 18 residues. The ends were cut back, 1 base at V and 0 bases at J, with 17 bases in the middle. Germline V CDR1 and CDR2: SGHTA, FQGNSA. CDR3 nucleotide sequence: TGTGCCAGCAGCTTAGGAAGGTTGGGGCAGGTGAGCACAGATACGCAGTATTTT. This codes for CASSLGRLGQVSTDTQYF.

Note on this clone: Germline is not matched at one junction end, which may reflect a read error. The rearrangement links TRBV7-2 to TRBJ2-5; 7 bases are shared with TRBD2. The germline gives CDR1 SGHTA, CDR2 FQGNSA. The CDR3 has 15 amino acids. The CDR3 sequence: CASSLGRELREPQYF. CDR3 in DNA: TGTGCCAGCAGCTTAGGGCGGGAGCTAAGAGAGCCCCAGTACTTC.

This clone was detected a few times. This sequence joins TRBV6-5 and TRBJ2-7, with D possibly matching TRBD2 (5 bases). CDR1 and CDR2 (germline): MNHEY, SVGAGI. V lost 5 bases, J lost 7 bases, and 12 bases lay in between. CDR3 size: 12 residues. CDR3 protein: CASSRPPGEQYF. In nucleotides, the CDR3 is TGTGCCAGCAGTCGACCGCCGGGGGAGCAGTACTTC.

The chain uses TRBV4-1 and TRBJ1-1, with D possibly being TRBD1 (5 bases). With 1 base removed from V and 0 bases from J, the gap between germline ends came to 6 bases. This CDR3 spans 14 amino acids. CDR1 is MGHRA, CDR2 YSYEKL, per germline. As DNA, the CDR3 is TGCGCCAGCAGCCAAGGACAGTTGAACACTGAAGCTTTCTTT. It encodes CASSQGQLNTEAFF.

This chain uses TRBV19 with TRBJ2-5, with 8 positions matching TRBD1. Germline CDR1 and CDR2: LNHDA and SQIVND (reference sequence). V dropped 7 bases and J dropped 3; count of bases not matched to a gene: 4. The CDR3 runs to 13 residues. The CDR3 region has the DNA TGTGCCAGTATTGGACAGGGTGAAGAGACCCAGTACTTC. This translates into CASIGQGEETQYF.

The chain has TRBV2 and TRBJ2-7; the D gene is possibly TRBD2 (5 bases). This CDR3 is 13 amino acids long. V dropped 8 bases and J dropped 2 bases, with 13 bases sitting between them. Germline loops: CDR1 SNHLY, CDR2 FYNNEI. CDR3 sequence (DNA): TGTGCCAGCTTGGGCGGGCCGGCCTACGAGCAGTACTTC. This translates into CASLGGPAYEQYF.

The sample holds a few counts of this clone. V gene TRBV2 combines with J gene TRBJ2-5, with D possibly TRBD1 on 5 matching bases. CDR1 is SNHLY, CDR2 FYNNEI, per germline. This CDR3 has 15 amino acids. Trimming took 0 bases from V and 2 from J, leaving 10 bases between them. The CDR3 here is CASSEAWGPQETQYF. The DNA of the CDR3 is TGTGCCAGCAGTGAAGCTTGGGGCCCGCAAGAGACCCAGTACTTC.

This CDR3 reads CSVDELGTGSGEQYF. The CDR3 DNA sequence: TGCAGCGTTGATGAGCTCGGGACAGGGTCTGGAGAGCAGTACTTC. This chain joins TRBV29-1 and TRBJ2-7; 9 bases are shared with TRBD1. CDR1 SQVTM and CDR2 ANQGSEA come from the germline V gene. Trimming took 3 bases from V and 7 from J; bases not matched to a gene: 13. This CDR3 has 15 amino acids.

The J gene is TRBJ1-1, the V gene TRBV25-1, with D maybe TRBD1 (6 bases). The CDR3 spans 15 residues. V was trimmed by 2 bases and J by 1 base, leaving 11 bases between them. Per germline, CDR1 MGHDK and CDR2 SYGVNS. The chain's CDR3 is CASSEAGTQNTEAFF. In DNA form, the CDR3 reads TGTGCCAGCAGTGAAGCCGGGACACAGAACACTGAAGCTTTCTTT.

CDR3 region: CAWSLDGQGGSPLHF. DNA of the CDR3: TGTGCCTGGAGTCTAGATGGACAGGGAGGTTCACCCCTCCACTTT. The genes are TRBV30 and TRBJ1-6; 8 bases map to TRBD1. Germline loops: CDR1 GTSNPN, CDR2 SVGIG (reference sequence). The junction had 9 bases not matched to a gene; V was cut back by 2 bases and J by 9 bases. The CDR3 is 15 amino acids. The whole variable domain, filled in from reference TRBV30 and TRBJ1-6, reads SQTIHQWPATLVQPVGSPLSLECTVEGTSNPNLYWYRQAAGRGLQLLFYSVGIGQISSEVPQNLSASRPQDRQFILSSKKLLLSDSGFYLCAWSLDGQGGSPLHFGNGTRLTVT.

The chain carries TRBV7-9 and TRBJ2-7; weak D call: TRBD1 (6 bases). V was trimmed by 6 bases and J by 6 bases, leaving 15 bases between them. Germline V gene lookup returns CDR1 SEHNR and CDR2 FQNEAQ (reference sequence). The CDR3 covers 13 residues. As DNA, the CDR3 is TGTGCCAGCAGACTCCGGGCAGGGGCCGAGCAGTACTTC. It translates to CASRLRAGAEQYF.